These 29 T cell receptor beta chains were all obtained from the same sample, sequenced in a study of tumor and adjacent non-tumor tissue in lung cancer. No cell sorting was done before RNA was extracted from the tissue. A modified ARM-PCR protocol with three rounds of nested PCR amplified TCRbeta. TCRdb re-called the multiplex PCR reads through MiXCR, storing one row per CDR3 protein. Altogether 77,000 or so distinct CDR3 sequences are present, roughly 80% being singletons, with the ten largest covering approximately 12%. The sequenced sample consisted of lung tumor tissue. Every receptor here comes from a woman between 50 and 59 years old with non-small cell lung cancer.

As regards this clonotype: As the CDR3 is not closed by the conserved phenylalanine or tryptophan, this likely results from a read error. This chain links TRBV11-2 with TRBJ2-7, with D perhaps TRBD1 (6 bases). CDR3 size: 14 residues. CDR1 is SGHAT, CDR2 FQNNGV, per germline. Trimming stripped 3 bases from V and 7 bases from J, with 16 bases between. CDR3 in DNA: TGTGCCAGCAGCTTCGGGACAAGTCTATGGGAGCAGTACCTC. It yields the protein CASSFGTSLWEQYL.

This clonotype was detected only a few times. Given the absence of the conserved phenylalanine or tryptophan at the CDR3 end, a read error is likely. The chain carries TRBV7-9 and TRBJ2-2; tentatively, D is TRBD1 (5 bases). V was shortened by 5 bases and J by 8 bases, with 12 bases between the two germline ends. This CDR3 has 13 residues. Germline V lookup: CDR1 SEHNR, CDR2 FQNEAQ (reference sequence). This CDR3 reads CASSTRAGGELFL. The CDR3, as DNA: TGTGCCAGCAGCACCCGAGCAGGGGGGGAGCTGTTTCTT.

As concerns this clonotype: This is likely a read error, given that the CDR3 carries no conserved phenylalanine or tryptophan at its end. The DNA is left out, because the CDR3 cannot be placed on it with certainty; the CDR3 is given as TCRdb lists it. The chain combines TRBV11-3 with TRBJ2-7; TRBD2 reflects the table's D call only, with no check against the DNA. The CDR3 is 13 residues long, counting both termini. CDR1 is SGHNT and CDR2 is YENEEA in the germline V gene. The CDR3 is CASSLRRGYERYS.

This clonotype was detected many times. The chain couples TRBV6-6 to TRBJ2-5, with D possibly matching TRBD2 (7 bases). The germline gives CDR1 MNHNY, CDR2 SVGAGI (reference sequence). There are 15 residues in the CDR3. The germline V and J ends were trimmed by 4 bases and 5 bases, with 17 bases remaining between them. CDR3 residues: CASSSQREGGETQYF. Written as DNA, the CDR3 is TGTGCCAGCAGTTCCCAGCGGGAAGGGGGGGAGACCCAGTACTTC.

As concerns this clonotype: Relative to the germline gene, one junction end is altered; a read error may explain this. J is TRBJ2-7 and V is TRBV7-8; D unclear. The germline V gene encodes CDR1 SGHVS and CDR2 FQNEAQ. CDR3 size: 16 residues. The CDR3 DNA follows: TGTGCCAGCAGCTTGGGGATAGGCCTAGTGGGCTACAAGCAGTACTTC. It yields the protein CASSLGIGLVGYKQYF.

The V and J genes are TRBV6-5 and TRBJ2-6; D gene unclear. The CDR3 sequence is 17 residues long. Per germline, CDR1 MNHEY and CDR2 SVGAGI. The V and J ends lost 5 bases and 0 bases respectively, with 14 bases between them. The CDR3 nucleotides are TGTGCCAGCAGTATCCCTTTTTGGTACTCTGGGGCCAACGTCCTGACTTTC. Protein: CASSIPFWYSGANVLTF.

Comments on this clonotype: This may arise from a read error, as a much more abundant clone is one base away. The V gene is TRBV20-1, the J gene TRBJ1-1; 7 positions agree with TRBD1. Unmatched junction bases numbered 4, after V lost 2 bases and J lost 7 bases. The CDR3 length is 12 residues. Germline V lookup: CDR1 DFQATT, CDR2 SNEGSKA (reference sequence). The CDR3 sequence is CSARTGDNEAFF. In DNA, the CDR3 is TGCAGTGCTAGAACAGGGGACAATGAAGCTTTCTTT.

To note about this clonotype: Mismatch with germline at one junction end may stem from a read error. This rearrangement joins TRBV10-3 to TRBJ1-1; D ambiguous. CDR1 is ENHRY and CDR2 is SYGVKD in the germline V gene. The CDR3 is 13 residues long. CDR3 loop: CATSDLVGSEAFF. As DNA, the CDR3 is TGTGCCACCAGTGATCTCGTGGGCAGTGAAGCTTTCTTT.

Concerning this clonotype itself: No conserved phenylalanine or tryptophan ends this CDR3, so it is likely a read error. Because the CDR3's place on the DNA is in doubt, the DNA is left out and the CDR3 is given as listed by TCRdb. The V gene is TRBV6-5, the J gene TRBJ1-2; TRBD1 is the table's D call, not checked against the DNA. Germline V gene data show CDR1 as MNHEY and CDR2 as SVGAGI. The length of the CDR3 is 11 amino acids, counting both ends. CDR3 residues: CASSYRGGFTI.

The V and J genes are TRBV30 and TRBJ2-7; D is uncertain. The germline V gene encodes CDR1 GTSNPN and CDR2 SVGIG (reference sequence). Trimming left V 0 bases short and J 3 bases short, with 6 bases between. CDR3 size: 12 residues. The CDR3 coding sequence is TGTGCCTGGAGTGTGTACGGCTACGAGCAGTACTTC. Amino acid sequence: CAWSVYGYEQYF.

This chain links TRBV30 with TRBJ1-5; a weak D match, TRBD1 (5 bases). The V and J ends lost 0 bases and 10 bases respectively, with 19 bases between them. This CDR3 is built from 15 residues. CDR1 is GTSNPN and CDR2 is SVGIG in the germline V gene (reference sequence). The CDR3 nucleotides read TGTGCCTGGAGTGTCGGGACTTCGGCGAATTACCCCCAGCATTTT. This encodes CAWSVGTSANYPQHF.

With respect to this clonotype: Germline is not matched at one junction end, which may reflect a read error. V usage is TRBV29-1 and J usage is TRBJ2-7; the D gene is possibly TRBD2 (5 bases). Germline V lookup: CDR1 SQVTM, CDR2 ANQGSEA. This CDR3 contains 12 residues. CDR3 coding DNA: TGCAGCGTTTTTAAGGACTCCTACGAGCAGTATTTC. Translation gives CSVFKDSYEQYF.

This clonotype has a handful of counts. Lacking the conserved final phenylalanine or tryptophan, this CDR3 likely reflects a read error. The genes are TRBV20-1 and TRBJ1-5; 9 bases match TRBD1. V lost 7 bases and J lost 5; bases outside the gene matches: 9. Germline V gene data show CDR1 as DFQATT and CDR2 as SNEGSKA (reference sequence). The CDR3 runs 14 residues. The CDR3 protein is CSVPTGGLYQPQHS. The CDR3 DNA reads as TGCAGTGTGCCGACAGGGGGTTTATATCAGCCCCAGCATTCT.

Comments on this clonotype: A read error may produce the germline difference seen at one junction end. The J gene is TRBJ2-2, the V gene TRBV4-1; D remains ambiguous. The CDR3 is made up of 13 amino acids. Germline CDR1 reads MGHRA; CDR2 reads YSYEKL. CDR3 sequence (DNA): TGCGCCAGCCATGCCACGAACACCCGGGAGCTGTTTTTT. Protein: CASHATNTRELFF.

V gene TRBV6-1 combines with J gene TRBJ2-4; D uncertain. CDR1 and CDR2 from the germline V gene are MNHNS and SASEGT. V lost 7 bases and J 2 bases, leaving 21 bases between the germline ends. This CDR3 spans 17 amino acids. This CDR3 is CASNFEAWEQTKNIQYF. CDR3 DNA: TGTGCCAGCAATTTCGAGGCCTGGGAACAGACCAAAAACATTCAGTACTTC.

As for this clonotype: Its ends do not fully match the called genes, so a read error is possible. The chain carries TRBV11-2 and TRBJ1-5; no clear D. The CDR3 consists of 15 residues. Germline-derived CDR1 and CDR2 are SGHAT and FQNNGV. CDR3 amino acids: CVSSFDGLSNQPQDF. The CDR3 coding sequence is TGTGTCAGCAGCTTTGACGGATTGAGCAATCAGCCCCAGGATTTT.

Notes on this clonotype: The conserved phenylalanine or tryptophan is not found at the CDR3 terminus, so this likely reflects a read error. The chain recombines TRBV20-1 with TRBJ2-2; D is perhaps TRBD2 (6 bases). The CDR3 has 16 residues. CDR1 is DFQATT, CDR2 SNEGSKA, per germline (reference sequence). The CDR3, as DNA: TGCAGTGCTAGAAGAATAAGCGGGTCGAACACTGGGGAGCTGTTTTAT. Protein sequence: CSARRISGSNTGELFY.

The V and J genes are TRBV29-1 and TRBJ2-2; 7 bases line up with TRBD2. After removal of 4 bases from V and 8 bases from J, the junction contained 10 bases not matched to a gene. The CDR3 is made up of 14 amino acids. Germline V gene data show CDR1 as SQVTM and CDR2 as ANQGSEA. The CDR3 bases are TGCAGCGTTGGGGGACTAACGAACATGGGGGAGCTGTTTTTT. Protein: CSVGGLTNMGELFF.

This clonotype was seen ten or more times. The chain uses TRBV28 and TRBJ2-7; 14 bases agree with TRBD2. The ends lost 3 bases at V and 7 bases at J; junction bases unmatched: 5. Germline CDR1 MDHEN, CDR2 SYDVKM. This CDR3 is 15 amino acids long. DNA of the CDR3: TGTGCCAGCAGTTTGGGACTAGCGGGAGTATCGGAGCAGTACTTC. Protein sequence: CASSLGLAGVSEQYF.

This sequence joins TRBV6-2 or TRBV6-3 and TRBJ2-1; possible D gene TRBD2, 6 bases. This CDR3 has 14 residues. Germline CDR1 reads MNHEY; CDR2 reads SVGEGT. The V gene lost 5 bases and the J gene lost 13 bases, with 21 bases spanning the gap. In DNA form, the CDR3 reads TGTGCCAGCAGTCACATAGGGGAGGTGGACGATCAGTTCTTC. Amino acids: CASSHIGEVDDQFF.

With regard to this clonotype: The CDR3 does not end in the conserved phenylalanine or tryptophan, so this is likely a read error. In DNA form, the CDR3 reads TGTGCAAGCAGTCAGAACTCGGGACACCCACAGGAGACCCAGTACTTA. Translation: CASSQNSGHPQETQYL. This chain links TRBV12-3 or TRBV12-4 with TRBJ2-5; D may be TRBD1 (6 bases). There are 16 residues in the CDR3.

This chain joins TRBV6-6 and TRBJ2-3; D tentatively fits TRBD1 or TRBD2 (5 bases each). The CDR3 is 14 residues long. V lost 6 bases and J lost 3, with 13 bases in between. Per germline, CDR1 MNHNY and CDR2 SVGAGI (reference sequence). The CDR3 DNA reads as TGTGCCAGCAGCCTCAGGGAGAGTACAGATACGCAGTATTTT. This sequence encodes CASSLRESTDTQYF.

Turning to this clonotype: The junction departs from germline at one end; a sequencing error may be responsible. V gene TRBV5-1 combines with J gene TRBJ2-1; no clear D. Looked up from germline, CDR1 is SGHRS and CDR2 is YFSETQ. This CDR3 has 16 amino acids. Here the CDR3 DNA reads TGCGCCAGCAGCCCATTTTTCGACATAGCCTACAATAAGCAGTTCTTC. The encoded protein is CASSPFFDIAYNKQFF. Full variable domain (remainder filled in from reference TRBV5-1 and TRBJ2-1): KAGVTQTPRYLIKTRGQQVTLSCSPISGHRSVSWYQQTPGQGLQFLFEYFSETQRNKGNFPGRFSGRQFSNSRSEMNVSTLELGDSALYLCASSPFFDIAYNKQFFGPGTRLTVL.

Remarks on this clonotype: No conserved phenylalanine or tryptophan ends this CDR3, so it is likely a read error. This chain joins TRBV10-3 and TRBJ1-5; D is undetermined. The germline gives CDR1 ENHRY, CDR2 SYGVKD. CDR3 length: 16 residues. V lost 4 bases and J 5 bases, leaving 18 bases between the germline ends. CDR3 residues: CAISASAGLSHQPQHI. Written as DNA, the CDR3 is TGTGCCATCAGTGCGTCCGCCGGACTCAGCCATCAGCCCCAGCATATT.

This chain joins TRBV5-1 and TRBJ2-7; no clear D. CDR3 length: 14 amino acids. Looked up from germline, CDR1 is SGHRS and CDR2 is YFSETQ. V was clipped by 6 bases and J by 0 bases, with 13 bases between them. CDR3 DNA sequence: TGCGCCAGCATCCACCGGTCCAACTCCTACGAGCAGTACTTC. It specifies CASIHRSNSYEQYF.

This chain joins TRBV6-4 and TRBJ2-3; 9 bases line up with TRBD2. This CDR3 has 15 amino acids. CDR1 and CDR2 from the germline V gene are MRHNA and SNTAGT. V dropped 3 bases and J dropped 4; count of bases not matched to a gene: 5. DNA for the CDR3: TGTGCCAGCAGTGAAGGGACTAGCAGGCCAGATACGCAGTATTTT. It specifies CASSEGTSRPDTQYF.

This clonotype was seen a handful of times. This sequence may be a read error, since a much larger clone differs from it by one base. The J gene is TRBJ2-1, the V gene TRBV24-1; D is unclear. The CDR3 totals 13 residues. Trimming left V 3 bases short and J 10 bases short, with 12 bases between. The germline V gene has CDR1 KGHDR and CDR2 SFDVKD. CDR3 region: CATSDKTNGEQFF. CDR3 nucleotides: TGTGCCACCAGTGATAAAACTAACGGAGAGCAGTTCTTC.

Note on this clonotype: Since no conserved phenylalanine or tryptophan closes the CDR3, a read error is the likely cause. The V gene is TRBV12-3 or TRBV12-4, the J gene TRBJ2-7, with TRBD2 identical over 9 bases. The CDR3 covers 14 residues. CDR3 loop: CVSSLGGREFKQYL. CDR3 in DNA: TGTGTCAGCAGTTTAGGCGGGAGGGAGTTCAAGCAGTACTTA.

Ten or more counts support this clonotype. This sequence joins TRBV5-4 and TRBJ2-3; D may correspond to TRBD1 or TRBD2 (5 bases each). The V end lost 4 bases, the J end lost 4 bases, and 10 bases lay between the germline ends. The CDR3 runs to 13 residues. CDR1 is SGHNT, CDR2 YYREEE, per germline (reference sequence). CDR3 sequence (DNA): TGTGCCAGCAGCATCCCGGGGCCAGATACGCAGTATTTT. Translating gives CASSIPGPDTQYF.